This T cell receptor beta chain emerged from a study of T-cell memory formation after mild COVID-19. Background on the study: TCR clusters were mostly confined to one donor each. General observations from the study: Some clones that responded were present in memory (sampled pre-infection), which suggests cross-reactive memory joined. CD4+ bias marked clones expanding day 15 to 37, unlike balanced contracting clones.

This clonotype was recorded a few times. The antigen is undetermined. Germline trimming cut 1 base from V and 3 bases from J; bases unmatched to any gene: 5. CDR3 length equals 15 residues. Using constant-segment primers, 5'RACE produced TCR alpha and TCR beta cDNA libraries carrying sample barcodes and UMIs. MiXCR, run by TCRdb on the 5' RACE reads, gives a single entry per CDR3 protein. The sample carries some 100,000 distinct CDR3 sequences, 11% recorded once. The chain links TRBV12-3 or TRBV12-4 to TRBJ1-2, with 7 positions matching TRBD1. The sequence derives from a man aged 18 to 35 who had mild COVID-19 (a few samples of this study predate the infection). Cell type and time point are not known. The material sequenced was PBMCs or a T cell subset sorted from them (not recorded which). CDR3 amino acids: CASSLVGTAHYGYTF. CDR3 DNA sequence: TGTGCCAGCAGTTTAGTTGGGACAGCACACTATGGCTACACCTTC.